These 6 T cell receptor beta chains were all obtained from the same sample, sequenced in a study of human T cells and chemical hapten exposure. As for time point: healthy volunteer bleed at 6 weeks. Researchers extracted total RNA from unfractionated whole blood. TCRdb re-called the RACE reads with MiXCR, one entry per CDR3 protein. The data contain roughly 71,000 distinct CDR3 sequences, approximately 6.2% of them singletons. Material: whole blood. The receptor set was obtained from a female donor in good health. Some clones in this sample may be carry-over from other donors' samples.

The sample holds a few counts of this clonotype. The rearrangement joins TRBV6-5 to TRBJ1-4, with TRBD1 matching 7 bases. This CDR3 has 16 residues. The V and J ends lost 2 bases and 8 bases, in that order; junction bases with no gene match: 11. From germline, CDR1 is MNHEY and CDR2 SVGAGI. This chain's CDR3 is CASSYAPTGFREKLFF. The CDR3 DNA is TGTGCCAGCAGTTACGCCCCGACAGGGTTCCGAGAAAAACTGTTTTTT.

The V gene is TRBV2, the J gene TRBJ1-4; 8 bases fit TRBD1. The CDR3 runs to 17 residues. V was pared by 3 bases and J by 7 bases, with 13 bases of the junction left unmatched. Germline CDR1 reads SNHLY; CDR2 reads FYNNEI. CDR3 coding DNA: TGTGCCAGCAGTGAGGCAGGGGGCGCCAATCTTGGTGAAAAACTGTTTTTT. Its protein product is CASSEAGGANLGEKLFF.

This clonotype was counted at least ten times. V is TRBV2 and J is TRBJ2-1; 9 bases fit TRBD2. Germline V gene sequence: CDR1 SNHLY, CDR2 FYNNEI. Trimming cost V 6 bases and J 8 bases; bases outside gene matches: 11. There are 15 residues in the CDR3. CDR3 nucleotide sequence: TGTGCCAGCAGGTCGACTAGCGGAGCGGCGGATGAGCAGTTCTTC. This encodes CASRSTSGAADEQFF.

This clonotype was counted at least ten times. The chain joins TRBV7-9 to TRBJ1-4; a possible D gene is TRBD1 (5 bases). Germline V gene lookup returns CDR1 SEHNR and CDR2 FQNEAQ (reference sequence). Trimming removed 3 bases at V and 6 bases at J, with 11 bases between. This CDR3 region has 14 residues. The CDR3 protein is CASSFGGSDEKLFF. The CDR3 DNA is TGTGCCAGCAGCTTTGGGGGTTCTGATGAAAAACTGTTTTTT.

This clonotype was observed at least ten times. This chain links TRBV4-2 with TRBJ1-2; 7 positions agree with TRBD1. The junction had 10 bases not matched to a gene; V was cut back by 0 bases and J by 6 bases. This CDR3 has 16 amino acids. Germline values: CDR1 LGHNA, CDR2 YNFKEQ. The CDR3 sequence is CASSQERAGGADGYTF. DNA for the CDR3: TGTGCCAGCAGCCAAGAACGGGCAGGGGGGGCGGATGGCTACACCTTC.

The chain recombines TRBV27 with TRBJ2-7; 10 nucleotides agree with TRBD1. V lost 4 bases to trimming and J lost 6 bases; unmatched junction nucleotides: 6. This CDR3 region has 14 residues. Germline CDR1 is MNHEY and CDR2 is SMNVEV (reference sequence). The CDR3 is CASSSTGGASEQYF. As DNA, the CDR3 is TGTGCCAGCAGTTCGACAGGGGGCGCTTCCGAGCAGTACTTC.